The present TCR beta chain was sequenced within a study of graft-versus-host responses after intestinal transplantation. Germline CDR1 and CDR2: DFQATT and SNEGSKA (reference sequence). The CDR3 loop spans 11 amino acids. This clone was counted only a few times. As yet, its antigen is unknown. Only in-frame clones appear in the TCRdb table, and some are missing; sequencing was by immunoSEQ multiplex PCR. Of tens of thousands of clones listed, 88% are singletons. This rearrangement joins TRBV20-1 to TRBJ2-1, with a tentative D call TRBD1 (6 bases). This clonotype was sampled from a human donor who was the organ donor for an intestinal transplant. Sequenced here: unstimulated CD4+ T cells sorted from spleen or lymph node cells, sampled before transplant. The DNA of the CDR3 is TGCAGCCCGGGACATTACAATGAGCAGTTCTTC. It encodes CSPGHYNEQFF.